This T cell receptor beta chain was identified in a study of T cell responses to AZD1222 COVID-19 vaccine. Study-wide findings and caveats: In a largely white British group with more females than males, clonal diversity was possibly underestimated. No repertoire was sampled before or during the peak T cell response, only after it.

Clones were read by immunoSEQ multiplex PCR, and TCRdb kept only the in-frame ones, dropping some. The table has roughly 140,000 clones, approximately 88% seen once. As regards this clone: Its specificity is not known.

The germline gives CDR1 SGHTA, CDR2 FQGTGA. CDR3 length: 15 amino acids. The V and J ends lost 6 bases and 1 base respectively, with 14 bases between them. This specimen consisted of peripheral blood, obtained on day 0 of AZD1222 vaccination. The J gene is TRBJ2-3, the V gene TRBV7-3; D is perhaps TRBD1 (6 bases). This clonotype was obtained from an adult in good health. As DNA, the CDR3 is TGTGCCAGCAGTCCCATGGGGGCGGGCACAGATACGCAGTATTTT. It is translated as CASSPMGAGTDTQYF.